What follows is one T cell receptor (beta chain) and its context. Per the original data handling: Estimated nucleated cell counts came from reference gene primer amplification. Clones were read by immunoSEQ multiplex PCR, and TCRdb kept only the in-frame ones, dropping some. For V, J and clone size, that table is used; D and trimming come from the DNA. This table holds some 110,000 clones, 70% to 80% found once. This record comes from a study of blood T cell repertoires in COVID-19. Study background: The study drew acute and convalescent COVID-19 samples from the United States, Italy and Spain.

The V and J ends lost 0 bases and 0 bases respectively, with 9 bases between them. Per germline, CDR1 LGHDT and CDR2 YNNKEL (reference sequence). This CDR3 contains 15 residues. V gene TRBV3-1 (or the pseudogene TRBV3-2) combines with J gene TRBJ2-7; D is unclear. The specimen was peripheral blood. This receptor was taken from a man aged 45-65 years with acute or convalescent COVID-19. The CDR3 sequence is CASSQETTSSYEQYF. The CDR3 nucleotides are TGTGCCAGCAGCCAAGAAACTACGAGCTCCTACGAGCAGTACTTC.